This is a list of T cell receptor beta chains from one sample in a study of neurological immune-mediated disorders. TCRdb called the 5' RACE reads again in MiXCR, with one record for every CDR3 protein. The table lists about 48,000 distinct CDR3 sequences, 10% of them singletons, with 20% to 25% in the top ten. Specimen: PBMCs. Source of these receptors: a woman aged 40 to 49 with HTLV-1-associated myelopathy (HAM/TSP). Both conserved end residues are part of each CDR3. The D gene is left open where the match is weak. Only some rows state a clone size, as once, few, many or a class for expanded clones.

D,J,size,V,CDR3,DNA
-,TRBJ2-7,many,TRBV7-2,CASSLEQGPREQYF,TGTGCCAGCAGCTTAGAACAGGGTCCGAGGGAGCAGTACTTC
-,TRBJ1-6,many,TRBV2,CASSPSGPSNSPLHF,TGTGCCAGCAGTCCCTCGGGGCCGTCTAATTCACCCCTCCACTTT
-,TRBJ1-1,many,TRBV20-1,CSARVGGGNTEAFF,TGCAGTGCTAGAGTCGGAGGGGGGAACACTGAAGCTTTCTTT
-,TRBJ2-7,many,TRBV28,CASMMAGRAEQYF,TGTGCCAGCATGATGGCGGGGCGGGCCGAGCAGTACTTC
TRBD1,TRBJ2-3,many,TRBV12-3/TRBV12-4,CASSFEGATDTQYF,TGTGCCAGCAGTTTCGAGGGGGCCACAGATACGCAGTATTTT
-,TRBJ2-2,-,TRBV19,CASSIPIGELFF,TGTGCCAGTAGTATACCGATCGGGGAGCTGTTTTTT
-,TRBJ1-6,many,TRBV5-1,CASSFTATGTPLHF,TGCGCCAGCAGCTTCACAGCAACCGGGACACCCCTCCACTTT
-,TRBJ2-7,-,TRBV5-1,CASIPGGLLSYEQYF,TGCGCCAGCATCCCTGGGGGATTGCTCTCCTACGAGCAGTACTTC
TRBD1,TRBJ1-5,many,TRBV4-2,CASSQIDRGQNQPQHF,TGTGCCAGCAGCCAGATCGACAGGGGGCAGAATCAGCCCCAGCATTTT
-,TRBJ1-1,many,TRBV7-2,CASSLGGGTEAFF,TGTGCCAGCAGCTTAGGTGGGGGCACTGAAGCTTTCTTT